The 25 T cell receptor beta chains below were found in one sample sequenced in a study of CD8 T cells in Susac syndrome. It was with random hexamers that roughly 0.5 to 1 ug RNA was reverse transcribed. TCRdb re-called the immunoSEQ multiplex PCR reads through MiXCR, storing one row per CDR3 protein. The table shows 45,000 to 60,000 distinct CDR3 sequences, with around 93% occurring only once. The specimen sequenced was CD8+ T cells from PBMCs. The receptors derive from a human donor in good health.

The CDR3 is CAWTPSDRSANEQFF. The CDR3 region has the DNA TGTGCCTGGACCCCATCGGACAGGTCTGCGAATGAGCAGTTCTTC. The chain carries TRBV30 and TRBJ2-1; 7 bases agree with TRBD1. Germline CDR1 is GTSNPN and CDR2 is SVGIG (reference sequence). The ends lost 4 bases at V and 7 bases at J; junction bases unmatched: 13. CDR3 length: 15 amino acids.

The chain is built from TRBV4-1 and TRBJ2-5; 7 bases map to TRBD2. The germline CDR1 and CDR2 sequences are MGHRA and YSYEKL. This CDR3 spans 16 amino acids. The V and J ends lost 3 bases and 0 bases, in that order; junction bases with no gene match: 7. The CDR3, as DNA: TGCGCCAGCAGCCAGGAGGGACTATCGAACCAAGAGACCCAGTACTTC. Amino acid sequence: CASSQEGLSNQETQYF.

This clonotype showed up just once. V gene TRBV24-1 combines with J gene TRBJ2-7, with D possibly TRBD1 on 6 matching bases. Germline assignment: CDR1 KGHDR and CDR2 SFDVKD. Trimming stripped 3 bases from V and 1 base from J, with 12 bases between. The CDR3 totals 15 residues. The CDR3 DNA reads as TGTGCCACCAGTGATCCAGGGGACGAATCCTACGAGCAGTACTTC. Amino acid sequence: CATSDPGDESYEQYF.

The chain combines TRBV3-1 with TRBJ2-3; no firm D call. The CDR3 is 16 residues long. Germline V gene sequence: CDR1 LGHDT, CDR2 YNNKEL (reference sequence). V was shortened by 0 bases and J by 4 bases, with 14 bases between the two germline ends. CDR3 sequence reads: CASSQDLGIASDTQYF. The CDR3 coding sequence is TGTGCCAGCAGCCAAGATCTAGGGATCGCGTCAGATACGCAGTATTTT.

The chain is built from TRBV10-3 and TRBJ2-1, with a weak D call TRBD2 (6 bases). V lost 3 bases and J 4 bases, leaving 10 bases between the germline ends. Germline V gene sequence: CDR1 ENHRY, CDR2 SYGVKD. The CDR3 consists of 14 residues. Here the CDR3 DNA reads TGTGCCATCAGTGACGGGAGTGGGTACAATGAGCAGTTCTTC. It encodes CAISDGSGYNEQFF.

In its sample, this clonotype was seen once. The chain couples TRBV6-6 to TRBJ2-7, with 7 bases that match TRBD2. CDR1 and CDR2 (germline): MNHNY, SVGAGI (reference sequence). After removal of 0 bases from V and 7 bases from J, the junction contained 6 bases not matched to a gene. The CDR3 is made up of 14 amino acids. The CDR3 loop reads CASSYSGGLPEQYF. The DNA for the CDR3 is TGTGCCAGCAGTTACTCCGGGGGACTACCAGAGCAGTACTTC.

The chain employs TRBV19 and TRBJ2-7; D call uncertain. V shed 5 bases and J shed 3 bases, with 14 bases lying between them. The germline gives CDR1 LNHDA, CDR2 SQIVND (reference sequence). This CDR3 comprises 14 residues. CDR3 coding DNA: TGTGCCAGTAGTTCCAAAACCTCCTACTACGAGCAGTACTTC. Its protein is CASSSKTSYYEQYF.

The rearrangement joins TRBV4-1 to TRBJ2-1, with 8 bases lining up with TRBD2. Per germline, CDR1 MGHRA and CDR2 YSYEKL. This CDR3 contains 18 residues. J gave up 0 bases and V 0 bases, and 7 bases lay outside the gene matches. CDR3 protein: CASSQEREARSSYNEQFF. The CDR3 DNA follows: TGCGCCAGCAGCCAAGAGCGGGAGGCCCGCAGCTCCTACAATGAGCAGTTCTTC.

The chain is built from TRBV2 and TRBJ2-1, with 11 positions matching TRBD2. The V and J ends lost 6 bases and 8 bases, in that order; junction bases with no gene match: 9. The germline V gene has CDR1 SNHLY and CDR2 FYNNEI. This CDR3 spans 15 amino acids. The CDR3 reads CASRESGTSGYEQFF. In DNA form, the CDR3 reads TGTGCCAGCAGGGAATCTGGGACTAGCGGCTATGAGCAGTTCTTC.

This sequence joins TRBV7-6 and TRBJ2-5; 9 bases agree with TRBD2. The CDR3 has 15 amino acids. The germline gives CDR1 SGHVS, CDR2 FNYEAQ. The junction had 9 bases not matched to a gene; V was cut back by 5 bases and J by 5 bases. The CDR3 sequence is CASSPTSGRLETQYF. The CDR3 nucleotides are TGTGCCAGCAGCCCCACCAGCGGGAGGTTGGAGACCCAGTACTTC.

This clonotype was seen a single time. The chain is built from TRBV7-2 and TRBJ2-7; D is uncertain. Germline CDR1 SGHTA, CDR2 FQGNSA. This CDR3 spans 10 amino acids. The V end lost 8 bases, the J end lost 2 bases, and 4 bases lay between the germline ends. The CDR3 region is CASGAYEQYF. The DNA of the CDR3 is TGTGCCAGCGGGGCCTACGAGCAGTACTTC.

The chain's CDR3 is CAIMRTSGRVYEQYF. CDR3 bases: TGTGCCATCATGAGGACTAGCGGGAGGGTCTACGAGCAGTACTTC. V and J are TRBV10-3 and TRBJ2-7; 15 bases fit TRBD2. CDR1 is ENHRY and CDR2 is SYGVKD in the germline V gene. This CDR3 comprises 15 residues. V lost 7 bases to trimming and J lost 3 bases; unmatched junction nucleotides: 4.

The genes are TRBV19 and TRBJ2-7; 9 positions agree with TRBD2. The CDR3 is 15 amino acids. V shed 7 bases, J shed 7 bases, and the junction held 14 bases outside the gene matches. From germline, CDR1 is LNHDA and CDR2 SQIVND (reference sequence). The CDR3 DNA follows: TGTGCCAGTACCAATGGGGCGGGAGGGCCTCAGGAGCAGTACTTC. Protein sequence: CASTNGAGGPQEQYF.

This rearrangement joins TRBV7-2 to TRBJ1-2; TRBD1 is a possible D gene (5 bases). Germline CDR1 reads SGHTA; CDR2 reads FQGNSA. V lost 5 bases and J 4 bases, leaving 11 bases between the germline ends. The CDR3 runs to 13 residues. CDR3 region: CASSVGTVYGYTF. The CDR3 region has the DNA TGTGCCAGCAGCGTAGGGACGGTCTATGGCTACACCTTC.

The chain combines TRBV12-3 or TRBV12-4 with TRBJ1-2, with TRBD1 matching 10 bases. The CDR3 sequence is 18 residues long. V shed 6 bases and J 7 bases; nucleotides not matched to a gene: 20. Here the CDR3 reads CASRGSWDRGLSGGGYTF. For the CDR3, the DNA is TGTGCCAGCAGGGGATCCTGGGACAGGGGATTGTCGGGCGGTGGCTACACCTTC.

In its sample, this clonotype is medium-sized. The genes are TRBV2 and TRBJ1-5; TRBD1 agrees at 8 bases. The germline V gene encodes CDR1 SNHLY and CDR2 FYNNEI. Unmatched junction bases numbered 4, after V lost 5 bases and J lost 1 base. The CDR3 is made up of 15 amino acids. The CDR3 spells CASSPWTGSNQPQHF. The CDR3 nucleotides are TGTGCCAGCAGTCCTTGGACAGGGAGCAATCAGCCCCAGCATTTT.

The CDR3 here is CSAEGTANTEAFF. The DNA of the CDR3 is TGCAGTGCAGAAGGGACGGCGAACACTGAAGCTTTCTTT. The V call is TRBV20-1, the J call TRBJ1-1; possibly TRBD1 for D (5 bases). Trimming removed 6 bases from V and 1 base from J, with 12 bases in between. The CDR3 totals 13 residues. The germline CDR1 and CDR2 sequences are DFQATT and SNEGSKA (reference sequence).

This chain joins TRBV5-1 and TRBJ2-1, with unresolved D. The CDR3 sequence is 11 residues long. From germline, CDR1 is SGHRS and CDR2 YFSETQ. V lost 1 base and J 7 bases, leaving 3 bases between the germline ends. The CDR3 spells CASSLMNEQFF. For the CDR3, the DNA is TGCGCCAGCAGCTTGATGAATGAGCAGTTCTTC.

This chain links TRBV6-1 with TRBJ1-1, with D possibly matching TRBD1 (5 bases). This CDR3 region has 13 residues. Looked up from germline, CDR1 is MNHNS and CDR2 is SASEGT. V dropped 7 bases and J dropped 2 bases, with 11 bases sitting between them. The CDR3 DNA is TGTGCCAGCAAAGAAGGGGTCAACACTGAAGCTTTCTTT. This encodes CASKEGVNTEAFF.

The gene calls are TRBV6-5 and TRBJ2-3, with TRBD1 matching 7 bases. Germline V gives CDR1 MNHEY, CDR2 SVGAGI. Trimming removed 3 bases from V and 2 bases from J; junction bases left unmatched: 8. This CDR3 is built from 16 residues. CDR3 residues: CASSYRVTGPTDTQYF. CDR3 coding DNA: TGTGCCAGCAGTTATAGGGTGACAGGGCCCACAGATACGCAGTATTTT.

CDR3 region: CASGGVNTEAFF. CDR3 bases: TGTGCCAGTGGGGGGGTGAACACTGAAGCTTTCTTT. The rearrangement links TRBV19 to TRBJ1-1, with D possibly matching TRBD1 (5 bases). CDR3 length: 12 residues. V dropped 8 bases and J dropped 0 bases, with 7 bases sitting between them. CDR1 is LNHDA and CDR2 is SQIVND in the germline V gene (reference sequence).

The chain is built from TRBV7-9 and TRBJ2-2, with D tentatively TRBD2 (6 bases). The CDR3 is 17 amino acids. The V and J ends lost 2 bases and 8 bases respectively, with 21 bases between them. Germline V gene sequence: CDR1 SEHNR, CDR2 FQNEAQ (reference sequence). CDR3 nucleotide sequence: TGTGCCAGCAGCTTATTATCTCGGGACTCGGCCGGGGGGGAGCTGTTTTTT. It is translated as CASSLLSRDSAGGELFF.

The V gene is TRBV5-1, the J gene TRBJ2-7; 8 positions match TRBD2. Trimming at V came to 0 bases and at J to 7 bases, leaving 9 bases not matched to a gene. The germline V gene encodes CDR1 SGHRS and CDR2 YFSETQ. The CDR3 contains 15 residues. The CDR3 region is CASSLGSAGDNEQYF. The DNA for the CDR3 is TGCGCCAGCAGCTTGGGCTCAGCGGGAGACAATGAGCAGTACTTC.

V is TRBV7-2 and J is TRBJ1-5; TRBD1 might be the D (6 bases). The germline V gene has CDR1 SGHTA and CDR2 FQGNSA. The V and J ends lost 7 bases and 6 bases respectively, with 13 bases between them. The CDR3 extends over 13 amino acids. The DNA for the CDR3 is TGTGCCAGCACCTCCGGGGACACTCAGCCCCAGCATTTT. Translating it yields CASTSGDTQPQHF.

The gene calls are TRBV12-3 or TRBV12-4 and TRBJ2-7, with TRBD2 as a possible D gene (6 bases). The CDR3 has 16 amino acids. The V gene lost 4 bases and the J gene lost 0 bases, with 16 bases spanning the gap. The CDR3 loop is CASSSTSPHLSYEQYF. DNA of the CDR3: TGTGCCAGCAGTTCCACTAGCCCCCACCTCTCCTACGAGCAGTACTTC.